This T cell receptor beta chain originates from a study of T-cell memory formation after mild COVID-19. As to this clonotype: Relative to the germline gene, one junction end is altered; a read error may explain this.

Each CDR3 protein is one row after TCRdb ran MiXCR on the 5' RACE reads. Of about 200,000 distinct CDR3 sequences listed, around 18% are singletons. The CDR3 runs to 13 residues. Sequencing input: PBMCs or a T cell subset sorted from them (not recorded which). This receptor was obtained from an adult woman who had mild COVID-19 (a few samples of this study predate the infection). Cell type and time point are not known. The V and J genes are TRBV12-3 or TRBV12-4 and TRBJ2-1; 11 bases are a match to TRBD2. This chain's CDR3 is CASSSPLAGGRLF. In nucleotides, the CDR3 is TGTGCCAGCAGTTCGCCCCTAGCGGGAGGCAGGCTCTTC.